This T cell receptor (beta chain) emerged from a study of Graves' ophthalmopathy and Graves' hyperthyroidism. Scientists amplified the TCR beta CDR3 regions from RNA transcripts. HTBI-primed RT-PCR formed the first round, and a multiplex PCR formed the second. TCRdb passed the multiplex PCR reads through MiXCR, listing each CDR3 protein once. The sample has more than 1,000,000 distinct CDR3 sequences; around a third are singletons. Uncontrolled infections, other autoimmune diseases, pregnancy or lactation barred patients from enrollment. Diagnoses were established from clinical symptoms, serum thyroxine, TRAb, thyroid ultrasound and orbital computed tomography. Germline V gene lookup returns CDR1 MNHNS and CDR2 SASEGT. V lost 2 bases, J lost 5 bases, and 13 bases lay in between. CDR3 size: 15 residues.

The TCR comes from an adult man with Graves' hyperthyroidism. The sample taken for sequencing was peripheral blood or thyroid tissue (not recorded which). The rearrangement links TRBV6-1 to TRBJ1-5; D not certain. The CDR3 DNA reads TGTGCCAGCAGTGAATGGAACGGGTCGGATCAGCCCCAGCATTTT. Its protein is CASSEWNGSDQPQHF.